This T cell receptor (beta chain) was observed in a study of response to subunit inactivated influenza vaccine. Each CDR3 protein gets one entry after TCRdb re-called the RT-PCR reads with MiXCR. The sample has about 190,000 distinct CDR3 sequences; approximately 15% are singletons. Worth noting for this clonotype: What it recognizes is unknown.

General study points: Authors suggested few new T cells are recruited by each seasonal influenza vaccination.

The CDR3 contains 13 residues. CDR1 SEHNR and CDR2 FQNEAQ come from the germline V gene (reference sequence). V lost 5 bases, J lost 5 bases, and 12 bases lay in between. The sequence was collected from a man between 45 and 60 years old who received an inactivated influenza vaccine. The rearrangement links TRBV7-9 to TRBJ2-5; D may be TRBD2 (6 bases). Source: CD8+ T cells sorted from PBMCs, taken 5 to 6 days after vaccination. The CDR3 DNA reads TGTGCCAGCAGCCCGGGACTTAGGGAGACCCAGTACTTC. It is translated as CASSPGLRETQYF.